The clone carrying this T cell receptor beta chain was counted a single time. What it binds is not known. CDR1 and CDR2 (germline): MGHRA, YSYEKL. This CDR3 region has 17 residues. Profiled with immunoSEQ multiplex PCR; TCRdb holds only in-frame clones, not every one. Of tens of thousands of clones detected, approximately 95% appear once; the ten largest clones hold around 0.7%. The entry originates in a study of lymphopenia after photon versus proton radiotherapy. Overall study findings and caveats: In patients who died, overall survival fell as post-nadir TCR diversity dropped more. Proton therapy kept repertoires fairly stable, unlike photons, which gained effector/memory cells. After lymphocyte nadir, photon-treated repertoires showed oligoclonal expansion, especially CD8+ Temra.

The sequenced sample was peripheral blood, obtained from a patient treated with photon-based radiotherapy. The clonotype comes from a woman aged 45-65 years with cholangiocarcinoma. This chain uses TRBV4-1 with TRBJ2-5; 7 nucleotides align to TRBD2. The better agreement between TRBJ2-7 and the DNA end casts doubt on the J call. The CDR3 nucleotides are TGCGCCAGCAGCCAAGACCCCCGGGGCCGGGGGGTCTACGAGCAGTACTTC. Encoded protein: CASSQDPRGRGVYEQYF.